This T cell receptor (beta chain) was captured in a study of low-dose radiotherapy and immunotherapy resistance in tumors. The overall study: Cohort 1 was treated with 0.5 Gy per fraction at 2-week intervals, amounting to 6.5 Gy overall.

Time point denoted: before trial treatment. The study gave donors nivolumab, ipilimumab, aspirin, low-dose cyclophosphamide and low-dose radiotherapy. Gene-specific TRAV and TRBV primers were used for first-strand cDNA, covering alpha and beta chains. TCRs were put through 20 PCR cycles of amplification with Phusion. A constant-region primer and the V-primer adapter served as the primer pair. One entry per CDR3 protein results from TCRdb running MiXCR on the reads. The data show about 82,000 distinct CDR3 sequences, about 19% seen once. This clonotype appeared many times. Between the trimmed V and J ends, which lost 5 bases and 4 bases, there was a span of 16 bases. The CDR3 runs 15 residues. In germline, CDR1 is SGHTA, CDR2 FQGNSA.

This rearrangement joins TRBV7-2 to TRBJ2-3; D may be TRBD2 (6 bases). Sample: PBMCs, taken before treatment. The clonotype comes from a male donor with prostate cancer. CDR3 nucleotide sequence: TGTGCCAGCAGCCCGGGACTCCGGAGGGCAGATACGCAGTATTTT. Translated, it gives CASSPGLRRADTQYF.